The clone carrying this TCR beta chain was recorded many times. Its antigen is unknown. Germline V gives CDR1 MRHNA, CDR2 SNTAGT. The V gene end was trimmed by 2 bases and the J gene end by 0 bases; junction bases not matched to a gene: 4. CDR3 length equals 16 residues. This sample was taken from a study of T cells in Graves' hyperthyroidism and ophthalmopathy. Background on the study: Peripheral blood was secured at the point of initial diagnosis, before any treatment. Study-level results: A model built on 13 V-J features separated ophthalmopathy from stable hyperthyroidism.

Amplified TCR beta CDR3 regions derived from RNA transcripts. TCR CDR3 underwent first-round RT-PCR with the HTBI primer set. TCRdb called the multiplex PCR reads again in MiXCR, with one record for every CDR3 protein. The sample includes under 350,000 distinct CDR3 sequences, about 18% of them seen just once. Sequences were obtained from blood. The V call is TRBV6-4, the J call TRBJ2-3; 8 bases line up with TRBD2. The sequence came from a woman aged 55-75 years with Graves' ophthalmopathy. DNA for the CDR3: TGTGCCAGCAGTGACCAGGCTAGCGGGAGCACAGATACGCAGTATTTT. Translated, it gives CASSDQASGSTDTQYF.